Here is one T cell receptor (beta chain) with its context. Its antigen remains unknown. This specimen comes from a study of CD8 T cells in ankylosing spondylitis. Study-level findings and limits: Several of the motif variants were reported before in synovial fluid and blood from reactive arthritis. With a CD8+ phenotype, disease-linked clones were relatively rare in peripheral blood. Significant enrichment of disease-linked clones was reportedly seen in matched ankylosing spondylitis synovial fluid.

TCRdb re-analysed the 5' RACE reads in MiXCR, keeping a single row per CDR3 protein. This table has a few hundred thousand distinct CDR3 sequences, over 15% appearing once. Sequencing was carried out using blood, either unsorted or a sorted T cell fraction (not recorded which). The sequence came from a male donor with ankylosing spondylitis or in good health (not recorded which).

The CDR3 DNA is TGCAGTGCTCTCACACGCACAGATACGCAGTATTTT. Amino acids: CSALTRTDTQYF. This sequence joins TRBV20-1 and TRBJ2-3; D is ambiguous. The V gene's germline CDR1 is DFQATT and CDR2 SNEGSKA (reference sequence). V was shortened by 5 bases and J by 1 base, with 7 bases between the two germline ends. The CDR3 is 12 residues long.